This T cell receptor beta chain emerged from a study of metastatic and nonmetastatic thyroid tumors. Study-wide context: Peripheral blood and tumor or nodule samples from malignant and benign thyroid patients were compared.

To note about this clone: The target antigen is unknown.

In the study's own analysis: In papillary thyroid cancer, a distant-metastasis classifier was built using CDR3 differences across clinicopathological groups. TCRdb re-called the PCR reads via MiXCR. It is TCRdb's table, rather than the study itself, that gives the V and J calls and clone size. The table records 25,000 to 35,000 clones, 25% to 35% of them present only once. The entire patient cohort was treatment-naive prior to thyroid surgery. Overall study findings and caveats: It was reported that TCR beta diversity was significantly higher in malignant thyroid tumors than benign nodules, in blood and tumor.

The sample was blood. This receptor was taken from a female donor with papillary thyroid cancer or a benign thyroid nodule (not recorded which). Some clones in this sample may be carry-over from other donors' samples.

CDR3 amino acids: CASSSGLAGQYSKETQYF. The CDR3 bases are TGTGCCAGCAGCTCGGGACTAGCGGGTCAGTACTCCAAAGAGACCCAGTACTTC. This chain uses TRBV11-2 with TRBJ2-5; 12 positions agree with TRBD2. The CDR3 length is 18 residues. V was clipped by 4 bases and J by 3 bases; unmatched bases: 12. The germline CDR1 and CDR2 sequences are SGHAT and FQNNGV.